This TCR beta chain was recovered during a study of persistence of HIV-infected CD4 T cells. Worth noting for this clone: Its antigen is currently unknown.

The immunoSEQ assay was version 4, run in survey mode. Data came from immunoSEQ multiplex PCR; TCRdb stores just in-frame clones and leaves some out. The sample gives fewer than 40,000 clones, roughly 87% of which show up once; approximately 6.5% is in the top ten. Lysates of CMV-infected fibroblasts at 9.5 to 10 ug/mL stimulated these cells. Sorted nonresponding memory CD4+ T cells were CD40L-negative, CD69-negative, CD45RO-high. Germline V gene lookup returns CDR1 SGHVS and CDR2 FQNEAQ. V shed 4 bases and J 6 bases; nucleotides not matched to a gene: 6. This CDR3 region has 14 residues. Sample: CD4+ T cells sorted from PBMCs after approximately 20-hour stimulation, taken from a patient who received antiretroviral therapy. The source is an adult woman with HIV who was CMV-seropositive. The V and J genes are TRBV7-8 and TRBJ1-1; TRBD1 agrees at 9 bases. CDR3 nucleotide sequence: TGTGCCAGCAGCTCGGACAGGGGTAGGGCTGAAGCTTTCTTT. Its translation is CASSSDRGRAEAFF.